This TCR beta chain was retrieved from a study of blood T cell repertoires in COVID-19. In the study overall: Sample material is recorded as cDNA or gDNA derived from T cells, B-cell-depleted T cells, or PBMCs.

As processed by the authors: Nucleated cell number was recorded as an estimate derived from reference gene primer amplification. Data came from immunoSEQ multiplex PCR; TCRdb stores just in-frame clones and leaves some out. D and trimming come from the DNA, and the V and J calls and clone size come from that table. The sample consists of 200,000 to 250,000 clones, 84% of them appearing once. The CDR3 spans 13 residues. Trimming left V 5 bases short and J 3 bases short, with 11 bases between. The germline V gene encodes CDR1 MNHEY and CDR2 SMNVEV (reference sequence). Sequences were obtained from peripheral blood. The chain is built from TRBV27 and TRBJ2-7; TRBD1 might be the D (5 bases). The clonotype was recovered from a man aged 50 to 60 with active or convalescent COVID-19. The chain's CDR3 is CASSRDRDYEQYF. In DNA form, the CDR3 reads TGTGCCAGCAGTAGAGACAGAGACTACGAGCAGTACTTC.